Sequencing of this TCR beta chain was carried out in a study of cytomegalovirus exposure and HLA in healthy donors. Points from the study as a whole: It was reported in a later analysis that an Asian-associated ancestry cluster showed fewer N-insertions than the roughly 710-donor mean. TCR beta chains numbering more than 150 were designated cytomegalovirus-associated.

60 Vbeta and 13 Jbeta primers were used in PCR. Here immunoSEQ multiplex PCR was the method, and the copy in TCRdb shows in-frame clones only, minus some. The table records around 130,000 clones, approximately 80% of them present only once. Details on this clone: Its antigen is unidentified.

CDR1 is SGHDT and CDR2 is YYEEEE in the germline V gene. The V and J ends lost 4 bases and 3 bases, in that order; junction bases with no gene match: 10. This CDR3 has 16 amino acids. The rearrangement links TRBV5-6 to TRBJ1-1; the match to TRBD1 covers 9 bases. This TCR derives from a man aged 45-65 years in good health and CMV-seronegative. Material: PBMCs. CDR3 in amino acids: CASSENSGQGHTEAFF. The DNA of the CDR3 is TGTGCCAGCAGCGAGAACTCGGGACAGGGTCACACTGAAGCTTTCTTT.